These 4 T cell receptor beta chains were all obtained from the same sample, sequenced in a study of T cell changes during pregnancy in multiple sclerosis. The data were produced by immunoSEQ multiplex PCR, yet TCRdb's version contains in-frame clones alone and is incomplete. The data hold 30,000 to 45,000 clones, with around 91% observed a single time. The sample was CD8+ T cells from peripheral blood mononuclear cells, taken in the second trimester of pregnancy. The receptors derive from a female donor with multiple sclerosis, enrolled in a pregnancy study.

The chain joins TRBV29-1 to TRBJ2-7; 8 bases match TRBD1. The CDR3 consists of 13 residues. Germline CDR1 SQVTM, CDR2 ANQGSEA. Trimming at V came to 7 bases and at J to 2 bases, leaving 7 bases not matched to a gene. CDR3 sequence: CSAQGTGAYEQYF. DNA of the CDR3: TGCAGCGCCCAGGGGACAGGAGCCTACGAGCAGTACTTC.

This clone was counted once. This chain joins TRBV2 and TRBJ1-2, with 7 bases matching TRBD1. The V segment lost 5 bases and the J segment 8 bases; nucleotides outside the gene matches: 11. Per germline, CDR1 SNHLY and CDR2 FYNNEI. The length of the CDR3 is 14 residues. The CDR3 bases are TGTGCCAGCAGTTTCGACAGGGCTTGGGGGGGCTACACCTTC. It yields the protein CASSFDRAWGGYTF.

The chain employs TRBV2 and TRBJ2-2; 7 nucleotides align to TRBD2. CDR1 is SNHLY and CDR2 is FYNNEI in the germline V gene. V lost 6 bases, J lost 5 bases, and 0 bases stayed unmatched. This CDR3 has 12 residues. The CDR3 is CASRGGTGELFF. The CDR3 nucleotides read TGTGCCAGCAGGGGAGGGACCGGGGAGCTGTTTTTT.

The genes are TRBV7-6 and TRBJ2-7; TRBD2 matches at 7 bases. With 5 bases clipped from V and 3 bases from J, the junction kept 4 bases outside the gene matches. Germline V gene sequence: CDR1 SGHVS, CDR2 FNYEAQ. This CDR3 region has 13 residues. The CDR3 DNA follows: TGTGCCAGCAGCGAGGCTAGCGGCTACGAGCAGTACTTC. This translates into CASSEASGYEQYF. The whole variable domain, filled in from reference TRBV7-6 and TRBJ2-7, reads GAGVSQSPRYKVTKRGQDVALRCDPISGHVSLYWYRQALGQGPEFLTYFNYEAQQDKSGLPNDRFSAERPEGSISTLTIQRTEQRDSAMYRCASSEASGYEQYFGPGTRLTVT.